The 23 T cell receptor beta chains reported below all come from one sample, sequenced in a study of cytomegalovirus exposure and HLA in healthy donors. The study ran its PCR with 60 Vbeta and 13 Jbeta primers. Only in-frame clones appear in the TCRdb table, and some are missing; sequencing was by immunoSEQ multiplex PCR. The table for this sample gives some 120,000 clones. The sample taken for sequencing was PBMCs. Receptors originate from a man aged 35 to 55 in good health and CMV-seronegative.

The J gene is TRBJ2-4, the V gene TRBV28; maybe TRBD2 (5 bases). The V end was cut by 2 bases, the J end by 8 bases, with 10 bases between. The germline V gene has CDR1 MDHEN and CDR2 SYDVKM. The CDR3 covers 13 residues. The CDR3 nucleotides are TGTGCCAGCAGTTTACCGGGGTTGGACATTCAGTACTTC. This encodes CASSLPGLDIQYF.

The chain links TRBV28 to TRBJ2-3; TRBD2 is a possible D gene (8 bases). Germline assignment: CDR1 MDHEN and CDR2 SYDVKM. The CDR3 extends over 16 amino acids. The ends were cut back, 2 bases at V and 5 bases at J, with 17 bases in the middle. In nucleotides, the CDR3 is TGTGCCAGCAGTTTAGTCACAGGGGCGGGGGGAGATACGCAGTATTTT. Its protein is CASSLVTGAGGDTQYF. The complete variable domain, with remaining parts taken from reference TRBV28 and TRBJ2-3, reads DVKVTQSSRYLVKRTGEKVFLECVQDMDHENMFWYRQDPGLGLRLIYFSYDVKMKEKGDIPEGYSVSREKKERFSLILESASTNQTSMYLCASSLVTGAGGDTQYFGPGTRLTVL.

The chain couples TRBV7-8 to TRBJ1-2; 7 bases match TRBD1. The CDR3 extends over 14 amino acids. The ends lost 5 bases at V and 3 bases at J; junction bases unmatched: 6. Germline V CDR1 and CDR2: SGHVS, FQNEAQ. This chain's CDR3 is CASSPRDRDYGYTF. The CDR3 nucleotides read TGTGCCAGCAGCCCCCGGGACAGAGACTATGGCTACACCTTC.

The chain links TRBV5-1 to TRBJ2-1; D is perhaps TRBD2 (5 bases). Germline V gene data show CDR1 as SGHRS and CDR2 as YFSETQ. V lost 2 bases and J lost 5, with 17 bases in between. This CDR3 spans 16 amino acids. For the CDR3, the DNA is TGCGCCAGCAGCTTCCTCCTAGCAGCCGGGGACAATGAGCAGTTCTTC. Its translation is CASSFLLAAGDNEQFF.

This chain uses TRBV4-3 with TRBJ2-5, with D perhaps TRBD1 (6 bases). V lost 4 bases and J 2 bases, leaving 20 bases between the germline ends. This CDR3 has 17 amino acids. Germline CDR1 LGHNA, CDR2 YSLEER. This chain's CDR3 is CASSRDLGGRIQETQYF. CDR3 nucleotide sequence: TGCGCCAGCAGCCGCGACTTAGGGGGTCGTATACAAGAGACCCAGTACTTC.

V and J are TRBV11-3 and TRBJ2-2; 9 bases agree with TRBD1. The CDR3 spans 17 residues. Germline CDR1 SGHNT, CDR2 YENEEA. The V gene end was trimmed by 2 bases and the J gene end by 2 bases; junction bases not matched to a gene: 6. DNA of the CDR3: TGTGCCAGCAGCTTACTTCCGGGACAGGGCAACACCGGGGAGCTGTTTTTT. Its translation: CASSLLPGQGNTGELFF.

This chain uses TRBV5-3 with TRBJ2-7; D is possibly TRBD2 (5 bases). TRBV5-3 is annotated as an ORF whose role is uncertain. The CDR3 runs to 17 residues. The V and J ends lost 4 bases and 1 base respectively, with 21 bases between them. CDR3 sequence reads: CARSPQLDKYLSYEQYF. CDR3 nucleotide sequence: TGTGCCAGAAGCCCCCAACTAGACAAATACCTATCCTACGAGCAGTACTTC.

V gene TRBV4-2 combines with J gene TRBJ1-2, with 10 bases identical to TRBD1. The V gene end was trimmed by 0 bases and the J gene end by 2 bases; junction bases not matched to a gene: 6. This CDR3 contains 17 residues. Germline CDR1 LGHNA, CDR2 YNFKEQ. The CDR3 nucleotides are TGTGCCAGCAGCCAAGATTCGGGACAGGGGCTAAACTATGGCTACACCTTC. Protein product: CASSQDSGQGLNYGYTF.

The CDR3 coding sequence is TGCAGCGGCGTGACTAGCGGTAACACCGGGGAGCTGTTTTTT. Protein product: CSGVTSGNTGELFF. This sequence joins TRBV29-1 and TRBJ2-2, with TRBD2 identical over 9 bases. V was clipped by 7 bases and J by 2 bases; unmatched bases: 5. Germline CDR1 reads SQVTM; CDR2 reads ANQGSEA. The CDR3 consists of 14 residues.

The rearrangement uses TRBV9 and TRBJ2-3; D might be TRBD1 (6 bases). Trimming cost V 5 bases and J 4 bases, with 20 bases left between them. This CDR3 has 16 residues. CDR1 is SGDLS, CDR2 YYNGEE, per germline. CDR3 sequence reads: CASSPNFGGWADTQYF. CDR3 nucleotides: TGTGCCAGCAGTCCTAACTTTGGGGGCTGGGCAGATACGCAGTATTTT.

CDR3 protein: CASSYSIRGTGELFF. In DNA form, the CDR3 reads TGTGCCAGCAGTTACTCGATAAGGGGCACCGGGGAGCTGTTTTTT. The gene calls are TRBV6-6 and TRBJ2-2, with a tentative D call TRBD1 (5 bases). V was clipped by 0 bases and J by 4 bases, with 9 bases between them. Germline CDR1 and CDR2: MNHNY and SVGAGI (reference sequence). CDR3 length equals 15 residues.

The DNA of the CDR3 is TGTGCCAGCAGCCTATCGACAGGGATGAACACTGAAGCTTTCTTT. Residues: CASSLSTGMNTEAFF. The gene calls are TRBV28 and TRBJ1-1, with 7 bases lining up with TRBD1. The CDR3 covers 15 residues. The V segment lost 6 bases and the J segment 0 bases; nucleotides outside the gene matches: 7. Germline lookup yields CDR1 MDHEN and CDR2 SYDVKM.

The CDR3 DNA reads TGTGCCTGGAGTGTACTAGGTGGGGATGAGCAGTACTTC. Its protein product is CAWSVLGGDEQYF. The V gene is TRBV30, the J gene TRBJ2-7; tentative D call: TRBD2 (5 bases). CDR1 and CDR2 from the germline V gene are GTSNPN and SVGIG (reference sequence). Trimming stripped 0 bases from V and 7 bases from J, with 13 bases between. The CDR3 spans 13 residues. The full variable domain, completed using reference TRBV30 and TRBJ2-7, is SQTIHQWPATLVQPVGSPLSLECTVEGTSNPNLYWYRQAAGRGLQLLFYSVGIGQISSEVPQNLSASRPQDRQFILSSKKLLLSDSGFYLCAWSVLGGDEQYFGPGTRLTVT.

The chain couples TRBV7-6 to TRBJ1-1; D is unresolved. V lost 5 bases, J lost 4 bases, and 11 bases lay in between. The CDR3 is 13 residues long. CDR1 is SGHVS and CDR2 is FNYEAQ in the germline V gene. The CDR3 loop is CASSLSGTTEAFF. CDR3 nucleotide sequence: TGTGCCAGCAGCCTTTCGGGAACCACTGAAGCTTTCTTT.

J is TRBJ2-7 and V is TRBV6-5; TRBD2 matches 10 bases. The V segment lost 5 bases and the J segment 4 bases; nucleotides outside the gene matches: 8. The CDR3 covers 15 residues. Germline V gives CDR1 MNHEY, CDR2 SVGAGI. CDR3 DNA sequence: TGTGCCAGCAGTCAATCCCTAGCGGGAGAGTACGAGCAGTACTTC. It codes for CASSQSLAGEYEQYF.

The gene calls are TRBV19 and TRBJ1-5; 10 bases line up with TRBD1. CDR3 length: 15 residues. Per germline, CDR1 LNHDA and CDR2 SQIVND (reference sequence). V shed 4 bases, J shed 4 bases, and the junction held 4 bases outside the gene matches. As DNA, the CDR3 is TGTGCCAGTAGTAGCCGGGACAGGGGAAATCAGCCCCAGCATTTT. This gives the protein CASSSRDRGNQPQHF.

A word on this clone: The germline gene is not matched at one end of the junction; a read error may be the cause. The gene calls are TRBV7-9 and TRBJ2-1; tentatively, D is TRBD1 (5 bases). The CDR3 is 14 residues long. Germline V gene sequence: CDR1 SEHNR, CDR2 FQNEAQ (reference sequence). Here the CDR3 reads CANSSGLSYNEQFF. CDR3 DNA sequence: TGTGCCAACAGCTCAGGGCTTTCCTACAATGAGCAGTTCTTC.

The CDR3 DNA sequence: TGCAGCACTAGGTCAGATCACTACGAGCAGTACTTC. It is translated as CSTRSDHYEQYF. The rearrangement uses TRBV29-1 and TRBJ2-7; D is possibly TRBD2 (5 bases). The CDR3 has 12 residues. Germline-derived CDR1 and CDR2 are SQVTM and ANQGSEA. V lost 8 bases, J lost 3 bases, and 14 bases lay in between.

The V gene is TRBV7-9, the J gene TRBJ1-6, with 8 bases fitting TRBD1. V gave up 5 bases and J gave up 8 bases; unmatched junction bases: 8. Germline V lookup: CDR1 SEHNR, CDR2 FQNEAQ (reference sequence). This CDR3 spans 15 amino acids. The CDR3 bases are TGTGCCAGCAGCCCGGACAGGGTGCGGGATTCACCCCTCCACTTT. Its protein product is CASSPDRVRDSPLHF.

The chain couples TRBV2 to TRBJ2-3; D might be TRBD2 (5 bases). The germline V gene has CDR1 SNHLY and CDR2 FYNNEI. Trimming shortened V by 8 bases and J by 4 bases, and 16 bases separated the two germline ends. CDR3 length: 14 residues. Here the CDR3 DNA reads TGTGCCAGCGGCCATGATACGGGATCAGATACGCAGTATTTT. Translated, it gives CASGHDTGSDTQYF.

Of note for this clone: One end of the junction varies from germline; a read error may be responsible. The DNA of the CDR3 is TGTGCTAGCAGCTACACTGTGAGGGAGACCCAGTACTTC. Translated, it gives CASSYTVRETQYF. The chain is built from TRBV7-7 and TRBJ2-5; D not resolved. Germline assignment: CDR1 SSHAT and CDR2 FNYEAQ (reference sequence). This CDR3 has 13 amino acids. The whole variable domain, remainder taken from reference TRBV7-7 and TRBJ2-5, is GAGVSQSPRYKVTKRGQDVTLRCDPISSHATLYWYQQALGQGPEFLTYFNYEAQPDKSGLPSDRFSAERPEGSISTLTIQRTEQRDSAMYRCASSYTVRETQYFGPGTRLLVL.

The chain recombines TRBV11-3 with TRBJ1-1, with TRBD1 identical over 7 bases. This CDR3 contains 18 residues. The trim removed 0 bases at V and 3 bases at J, leaving 13 bases unmatched. Germline V gives CDR1 SGHNT, CDR2 YENEEA. CDR3 bases: TGTGCCAGCAGCTTAGAGTTTCTAGGGGGCAGATGGGACACTGAAGCTTTCTTT. Translating gives CASSLEFLGGRWDTEAFF.

The chain uses TRBV6-1 and TRBJ2-7; 7 bases line up with TRBD1. The CDR3 is 14 residues long. Germline V gene lookup returns CDR1 MNHNS and CDR2 SASEGT. V shed 4 bases, J shed 0 bases, and the junction held 3 bases outside the gene matches. The CDR3 sequence: CASSVSGGSYEQYF. CDR3 DNA: TGTGCCAGCAGTGTGTCAGGGGGCTCCTACGAGCAGTACTTC.